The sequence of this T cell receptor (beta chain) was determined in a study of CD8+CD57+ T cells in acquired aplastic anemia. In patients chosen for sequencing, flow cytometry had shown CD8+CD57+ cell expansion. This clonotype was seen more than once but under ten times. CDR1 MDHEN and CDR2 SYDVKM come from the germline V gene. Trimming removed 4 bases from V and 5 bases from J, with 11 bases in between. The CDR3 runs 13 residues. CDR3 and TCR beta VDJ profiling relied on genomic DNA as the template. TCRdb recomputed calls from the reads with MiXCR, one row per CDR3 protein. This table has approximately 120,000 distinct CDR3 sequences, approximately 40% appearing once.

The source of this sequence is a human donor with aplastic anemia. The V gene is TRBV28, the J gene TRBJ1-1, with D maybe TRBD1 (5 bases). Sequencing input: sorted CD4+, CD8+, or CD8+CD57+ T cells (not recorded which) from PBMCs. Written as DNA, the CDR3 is TGTGCCAGCAGTTCCCGGGACCGGACTGAAGCTTTCTTT. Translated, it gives CASSSRDRTEAFF.